This T cell receptor (beta chain) appears in the sequencing data of a study of CD8 T cells in ankylosing spondylitis. TCRdb fed the 5' RACE reads into MiXCR, producing one record per CDR3 protein. Among 200,000 to 250,000 distinct CDR3 sequences listed, approximately 7.6% were seen once. The germline V gene encodes CDR1 DFQATT and CDR2 SNEGSKA (reference sequence). J gave up 3 bases and V 5 bases, and 4 bases lay outside the gene matches. The length of the CDR3 is 13 residues. This clonotype was seen at least ten times. What it binds is unknown. Points from the study as a whole: Within ankylosing spondylitis blood, a TCR beta motif made up of under 10 highly homologous variants appeared to be characteristic. Disease-associated clones were CD8+ and fairly uncommon in peripheral blood. In the blood and synovial fluid of reactive arthritis, some motif variants had been previously reported.

The sample was blood, either unsorted or a sorted T cell fraction (not recorded which). The sequence came from a female donor with ankylosing spondylitis or in good health (not recorded which). The chain joins TRBV20-1 to TRBJ1-1; TRBD1 matches 9 bases. Here the CDR3 reads CSAYRGPDTEAFF. The CDR3 DNA reads as TGCAGTGCTTACAGGGGGCCCGACACTGAAGCTTTCTTT.